A single sample gave rise to the 18 T cell receptor beta chains below, sequenced in a study of shared clonotypes between healthy human individuals. Using immunoSEQ multiplex PCR, the repertoire was profiled, and TCRdb retains in-frame clones only, with some absent. The sample consists of roughly 2,000,000 clones, about 95% of them appearing once. Naive CD8 cells lacked CD45RO and underwent positive selection for CCR7, leaving out terminally differentiated effector memory CD45RA+ cells. Sequenced sample: naive CD8+ T cells sorted from blood. All receptors derive from a man aged 18 to 29 in good health.

V gene TRBV9 combines with J gene TRBJ2-7; D might be TRBD1 (5 bases). Germline CDR1 and CDR2: SGDLS and YYNGEE. Trimming left V 4 bases short and J 3 bases short, with 11 bases between. This CDR3 comprises 13 residues. CDR3 bases: TGTGCCAGCAGCAAACAGGATTACTACGAGCAGTACTTC. Its translation is CASSKQDYYEQYF.

The chain is built from TRBV4-1 and TRBJ2-3; no clear D. V was clipped by 1 base and J by 1 base, with 9 bases between them. Germline V CDR1 and CDR2: MGHRA, YSYEKL. CDR3 size: 15 residues. CDR3 nucleotides: TGCGCCAGCAGCCAAGTTCCAGGCCGCACAGATACGCAGTATTTT. Translated, it gives CASSQVPGRTDTQYF.

The chain has TRBV7-2 and TRBJ2-7; TRBD2 aligns across 10 bases. V shed 3 bases, J shed 5 bases, and the junction held 4 bases outside the gene matches. In germline, CDR1 is SGHTA, CDR2 FQGNSA. This CDR3 has 14 amino acids. The CDR3 DNA sequence: TGTGCCAGCAGCTTGCTAGCGGGAGTAAACGAGCAGTACTTC. It yields the protein CASSLLAGVNEQYF.

This clone has a handful of counts. The rearrangement links TRBV28 to TRBJ1-2; perhaps TRBD1 as D (6 bases). Trimming stripped 2 bases from V and 4 bases from J, with 11 bases between. Looked up from germline, CDR1 is MDHEN and CDR2 is SYDVKM. This CDR3 has 14 residues. The CDR3 DNA is TGTGCCAGCAGTTTAGCCAGGGGAAGCTATGGCTACACCTTC. Its translation: CASSLARGSYGYTF.

As for this clone: Other DNA sequences of this sample code for an identical CDR3. The chain recombines TRBV9 with TRBJ2-5; D remains unclear. Germline V gene lookup returns CDR1 SGDLS and CDR2 YYNGEE. The CDR3 consists of 14 residues. V lost 0 bases and J lost 2, with 8 bases in between. The CDR3 DNA reads as TGTGCCAGCAGCGTAGGGGAAGTGCAAGAGACCCAGTACTTC. It specifies CASSVGEVQETQYF.

The chain links TRBV11-1 to TRBJ2-3; 8 nucleotides line up with TRBD2. CDR1 and CDR2 from the germline V gene are SGHAT and FQDESV (reference sequence). The CDR3 length is 16 residues. V dropped 1 base and J dropped 0; count of bases not matched to a gene: 3. Written as DNA, the CDR3 is TGTGCCAGCAGCTTAGAAGCGGGGGCTAGCACAGATACGCAGTATTTT. This codes for CASSLEAGASTDTQYF.

The rearrangement links TRBV29-1 to TRBJ2-5; D is possibly TRBD1 (5 bases). The CDR3 covers 13 residues. Looked up from germline, CDR1 is SQVTM and CDR2 is ANQGSEA. V dropped 1 base and J dropped 5 bases, with 11 bases sitting between them. CDR3 bases: TGCAGCGTTGAAGTCGGACAAGGGGAGACCCAGTACTTC. As protein: CSVEVGQGETQYF.

The chain combines TRBV5-4 with TRBJ2-7; 11 positions agree with TRBD1. Trimming cost V 3 bases and J 6 bases; bases outside gene matches: 2. Germline CDR1 is SGHNT and CDR2 is YYREEE (reference sequence). This CDR3 contains 13 residues. The CDR3 loop reads CASSWGQGGEQYF. The CDR3 DNA follows: TGTGCCAGCAGCTGGGGACAGGGGGGCGAGCAGTACTTC.

V gene TRBV10-2 combines with J gene TRBJ2-2; 12 positions match TRBD2. CDR1 and CDR2 from the germline V gene are WSHSY and SAAADI. The CDR3 is 16 residues long. Trimming removed 6 bases from V and 4 bases from J; junction bases left unmatched: 6. This CDR3 reads CASRRLAGEGTGELFF. CDR3 DNA sequence: TGCGCCAGCAGAAGACTAGCGGGAGAGGGCACCGGGGAGCTGTTTTTT.

The chain carries TRBV6-6 and TRBJ1-4; weak D call: TRBD1 (5 bases). Germline V lookup: CDR1 MNHNY, CDR2 SVGAGI (reference sequence). V lost 5 bases and J 4 bases, leaving 11 bases between the germline ends. This CDR3 contains 14 residues. The CDR3 nucleotides read TGTGCCAGCAGTGTCCGGGGCCTTAATGAAAAACTGTTTTTT. Its translation is CASSVRGLNEKLFF.

In its sample, this clone was seen once. The CDR3 DNA sequence: TGTGCCAGCAGCTTGTTAAGAGGGGGAAGCACTGAAGCTTTCTTT. Amino acids: CASSLLRGGSTEAFF. V is TRBV5-6 and J is TRBJ1-1, with D perhaps TRBD1 (6 bases). Trimming shortened V by 1 base and J by 4 bases, and 14 bases separated the two germline ends. Germline lookup yields CDR1 SGHDT and CDR2 YYEEEE. CDR3 length: 15 residues.

The rearrangement joins TRBV19 to TRBJ2-7; weak D call: TRBD1 (6 bases). This CDR3 has 14 amino acids. Trimming shortened V by 5 bases and J by 1 base, and 12 bases separated the two germline ends. The germline CDR1 and CDR2 sequences are LNHDA and SQIVND (reference sequence). The CDR3 loop reads CASSAQTGSYEQYF. The CDR3 DNA reads TGTGCCAGTAGTGCCCAGACAGGATCCTACGAGCAGTACTTC.

The chain carries TRBV18 and TRBJ2-7; 8 nucleotides align to TRBD2. From germline, CDR1 is KGHSH and CDR2 LQKENI. The CDR3 extends over 14 amino acids. The ends lost 3 bases at V and 4 bases at J; junction bases unmatched: 5. The CDR3 region is CASSPGLGPYEQYF. The CDR3 nucleotides are TGTGCCAGCTCACCGGGACTAGGACCTTACGAGCAGTACTTC. Variable domain in full (rest from reference TRBV18 and TRBJ2-7): NAGVMQNPRHLVRRRGQEARLRCSPMKGHSHVYWYRQLPEEGLKFMVYLQKENIIDESGMPKERFSAEFPKEGPSILRIQQVVRGDSAAYFCASSPGLGPYEQYFGPGTRLTVT.

This clone came up once. The chain joins TRBV30 to TRBJ2-7; perhaps TRBD1 as D (5 bases). The CDR3 is 13 residues long. Trimming left V 5 bases short and J 0 bases short, with 11 bases between. Germline CDR1 and CDR2: GTSNPN and SVGIG (reference sequence). CDR3 DNA: TGTGCCTGGGCAACAGGCCACTCCTACGAGCAGTACTTC. This sequence encodes CAWATGHSYEQYF.

The chain combines TRBV14 with TRBJ2-7; D is unresolved. Germline V gene sequence: CDR1 SGHDN, CDR2 FVKESK. With 4 bases removed from V and 5 bases from J, the gap between germline ends came to 12 bases. CDR3 length: 13 residues. CDR3 sequence reads: CASSLEQFHEQYF. Here the CDR3 DNA reads TGTGCCAGCAGCCTAGAGCAGTTCCACGAGCAGTACTTC.

The V and J genes are TRBV4-2 and TRBJ1-1, with D hard to call. The V end was cut by 0 bases, the J end by 8 bases, with 7 bases between. CDR3 length equals 12 residues. Germline CDR1 reads LGHNA; CDR2 reads YNFKEQ. The CDR3 sequence: CASSQDLREAFF. DNA for the CDR3: TGTGCCAGCAGCCAAGATCTCCGGGAAGCTTTCTTT.

The V and J genes are TRBV7-9 and TRBJ2-7; D is perhaps TRBD1 (5 bases). CDR3 length: 16 amino acids. Per the germline V gene, CDR1 is SEHNR and CDR2 is FQNEAQ (reference sequence). V was trimmed by 1 base and J by 5 bases, leaving 18 bases between them. For the CDR3, the DNA is TGTGCCAGCAGCTTAGTTGAGCACAGGCCGCAGGACGAGCAGTACTTC. Translation: CASSLVEHRPQDEQYF.

The genes are TRBV6-5 and TRBJ1-4; tentatively, D is TRBD1 (5 bases). With 7 bases removed from V and 7 bases from J, the gap between germline ends came to 19 bases. The CDR3 is 15 amino acids. Germline CDR1 and CDR2: MNHEY and SVGAGI. Written as DNA, the CDR3 is TGTGCCAGCACCCACTTGGGGGATTCTAGTGAAAAACTGTTTTTT. Protein product: CASTHLGDSSEKLFF.